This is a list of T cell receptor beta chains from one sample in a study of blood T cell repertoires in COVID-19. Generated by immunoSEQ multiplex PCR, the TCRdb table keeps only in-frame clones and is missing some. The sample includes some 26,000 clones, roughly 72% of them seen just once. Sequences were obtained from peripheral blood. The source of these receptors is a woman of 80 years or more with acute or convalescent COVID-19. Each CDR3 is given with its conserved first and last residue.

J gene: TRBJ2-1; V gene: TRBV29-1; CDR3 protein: CSVVPGGAGEQFF
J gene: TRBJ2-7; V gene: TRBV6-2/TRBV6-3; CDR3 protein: CASSYPSEQYF
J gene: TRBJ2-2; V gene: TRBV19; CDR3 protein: CASTPDFYTGELFF
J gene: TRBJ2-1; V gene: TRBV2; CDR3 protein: CASTKGRGTYNEQFF
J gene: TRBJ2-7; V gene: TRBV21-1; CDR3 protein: CASRRPPGASTYEQYF
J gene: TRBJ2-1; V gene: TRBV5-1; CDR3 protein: CASSPETGTHSVF
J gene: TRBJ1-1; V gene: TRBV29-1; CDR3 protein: CSVGQGAPEAFF
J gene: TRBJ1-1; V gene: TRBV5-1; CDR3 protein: CASSPWTGGTEAFF
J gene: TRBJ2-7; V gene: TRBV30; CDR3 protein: CAWSPTSWHEQYF
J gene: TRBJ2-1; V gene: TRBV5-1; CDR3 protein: CASSRSGTGAYNEQFF
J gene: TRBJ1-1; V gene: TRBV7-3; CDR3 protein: CASSPSREATEAFF
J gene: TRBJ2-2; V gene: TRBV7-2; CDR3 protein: CASSYMGGDTGELFF
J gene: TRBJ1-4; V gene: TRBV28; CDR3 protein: CASSSGTVTNEKLFF
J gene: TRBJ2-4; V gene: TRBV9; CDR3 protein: CASSLSWGVGNIQYF
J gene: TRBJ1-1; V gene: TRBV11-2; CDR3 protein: CASSSTVNTEAFF
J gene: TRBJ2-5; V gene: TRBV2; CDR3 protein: CASSEIGLQETQYF
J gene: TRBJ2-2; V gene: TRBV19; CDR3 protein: CASSLQVTGELFF
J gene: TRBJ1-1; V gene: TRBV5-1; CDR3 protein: CASSLAGGWTEAFF
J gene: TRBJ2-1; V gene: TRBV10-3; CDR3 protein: CAISGGLADHNEQFF
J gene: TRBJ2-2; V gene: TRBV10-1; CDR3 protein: CASSERRGELFF
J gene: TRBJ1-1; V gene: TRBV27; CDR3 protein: CASSFLGARGNSEAFF
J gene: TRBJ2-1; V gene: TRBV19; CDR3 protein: CASSTPGLTRNNEQFF
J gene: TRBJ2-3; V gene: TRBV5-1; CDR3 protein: CASSPPLAGSTDTQYF
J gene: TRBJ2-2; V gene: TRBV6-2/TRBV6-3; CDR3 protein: CASSLATMNTGELFF
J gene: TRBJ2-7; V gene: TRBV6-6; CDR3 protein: CASSYPGYSSYEQYF
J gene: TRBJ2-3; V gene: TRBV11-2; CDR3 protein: CASRHVGLADTQYF
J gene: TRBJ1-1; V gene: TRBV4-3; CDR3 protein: CASSRGQGSTEAFF
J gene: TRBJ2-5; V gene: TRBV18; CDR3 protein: CASSPWTGGGETQYF
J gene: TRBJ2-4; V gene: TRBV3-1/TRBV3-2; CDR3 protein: CASSQDARVGKNIQYF
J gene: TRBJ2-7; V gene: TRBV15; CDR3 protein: CATSRAKGQQYEQYF
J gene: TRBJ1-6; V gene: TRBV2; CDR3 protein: CASSARDRGYNSPLHF
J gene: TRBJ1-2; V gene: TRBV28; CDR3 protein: CASSSPTGVANYGYTF
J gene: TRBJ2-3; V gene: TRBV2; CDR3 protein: CASSASDTQYF
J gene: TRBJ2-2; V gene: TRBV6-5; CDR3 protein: CASRDGTWDTGELFF
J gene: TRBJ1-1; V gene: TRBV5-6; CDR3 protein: CASSPGQGTEAFF
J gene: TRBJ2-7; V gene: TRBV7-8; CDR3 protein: CASSPRQGGTSYEQYF
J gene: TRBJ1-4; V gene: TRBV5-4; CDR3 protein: CASSLDRGNEKLFF
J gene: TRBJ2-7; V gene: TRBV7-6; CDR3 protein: CASSSPLARDRYF
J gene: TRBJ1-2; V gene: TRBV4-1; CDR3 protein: CASSQGRPRGINYGYTF
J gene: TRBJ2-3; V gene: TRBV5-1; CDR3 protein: CASVKDFGTDTQYF
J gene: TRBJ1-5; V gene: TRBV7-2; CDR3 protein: CASSLQGDQPQHF
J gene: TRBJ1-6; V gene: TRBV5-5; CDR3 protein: CASSSRDTYNSPLHF
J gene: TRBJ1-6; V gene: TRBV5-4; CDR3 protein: CASSPGARGPSPLHF
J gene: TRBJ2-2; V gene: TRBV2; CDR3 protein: CASSGTSGTSNTGELFF
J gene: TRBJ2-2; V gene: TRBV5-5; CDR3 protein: CASSLLSGVAGELFF
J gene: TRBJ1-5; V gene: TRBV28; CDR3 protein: CASSGAQGGNQPQHF
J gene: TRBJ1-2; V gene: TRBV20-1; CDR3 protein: CSAGQAYGYTF
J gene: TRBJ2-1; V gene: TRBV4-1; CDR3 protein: CASSQVDLVAYNEQFF
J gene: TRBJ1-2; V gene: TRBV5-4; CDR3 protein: CASSLDLGSGGYTF
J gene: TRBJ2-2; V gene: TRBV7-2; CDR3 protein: CASSLGRIANTGELFF
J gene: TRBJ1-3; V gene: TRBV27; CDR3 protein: CASARQGNLGNTIYF
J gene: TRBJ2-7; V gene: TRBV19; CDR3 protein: CASSIPGTREQYF